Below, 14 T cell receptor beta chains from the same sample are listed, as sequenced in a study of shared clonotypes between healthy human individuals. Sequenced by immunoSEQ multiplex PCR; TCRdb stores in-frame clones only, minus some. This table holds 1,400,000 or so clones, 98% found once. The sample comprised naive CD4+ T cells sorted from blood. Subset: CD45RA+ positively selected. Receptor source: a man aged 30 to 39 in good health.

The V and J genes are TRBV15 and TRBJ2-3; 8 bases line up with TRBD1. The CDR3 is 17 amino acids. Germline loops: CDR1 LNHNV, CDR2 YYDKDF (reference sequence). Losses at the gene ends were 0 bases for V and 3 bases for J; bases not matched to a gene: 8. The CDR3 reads CATSRDGGGTGTDTQYF. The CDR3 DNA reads TGTGCCACCAGCAGAGATGGGGGTGGGACAGGAACAGATACGCAGTATTTT.

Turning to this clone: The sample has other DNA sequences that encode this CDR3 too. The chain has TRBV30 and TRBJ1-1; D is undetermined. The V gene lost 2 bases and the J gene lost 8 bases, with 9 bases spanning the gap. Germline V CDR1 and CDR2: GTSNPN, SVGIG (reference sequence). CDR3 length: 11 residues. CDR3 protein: CAWSSRTEAFF. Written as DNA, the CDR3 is TGTGCCTGGAGTTCACGGACGGAAGCTTTCTTT.

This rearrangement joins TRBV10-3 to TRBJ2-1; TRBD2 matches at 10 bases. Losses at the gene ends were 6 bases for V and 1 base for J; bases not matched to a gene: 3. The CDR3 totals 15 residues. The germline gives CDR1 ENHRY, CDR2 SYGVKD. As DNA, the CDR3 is TGTGCCATCAGCACTAGCGGGAAGTCCTACAATGAGCAGTTCTTC. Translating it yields CAISTSGKSYNEQFF.

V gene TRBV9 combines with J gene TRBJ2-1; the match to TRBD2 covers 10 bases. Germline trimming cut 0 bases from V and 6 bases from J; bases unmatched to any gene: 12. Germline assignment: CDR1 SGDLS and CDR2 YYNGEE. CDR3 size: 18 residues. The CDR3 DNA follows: TGTGCCAGCAGCGTAGCCCCAACCCCGGGACTAGCGAGCAATGAGCAGTTCTTC. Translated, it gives CASSVAPTPGLASNEQFF. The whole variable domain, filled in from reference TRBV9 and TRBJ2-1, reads DSGVTQTPKHLITATGQRVTLRCSPRSGDLSVYWYQQSLDQGLQFLIQYYNGEERAKGNILERFSAQQFPDLHSELNLSSLELGDSALYFCASSVAPTPGLASNEQFFGPGTRLTVL.

In nucleotides, the CDR3 is TGTGCCAGCTCACCAACTATAAGCGGGAAAGGGACAGATACGCAGTATTTT. Translating it yields CASSPTISGKGTDTQYF. V usage is TRBV18 and J usage is TRBJ2-3, with TRBD2 identical over 7 bases. This CDR3 has 17 residues. V shed 2 bases and J 3 bases; nucleotides not matched to a gene: 11. Germline V CDR1 and CDR2: KGHSH, LQKENI.

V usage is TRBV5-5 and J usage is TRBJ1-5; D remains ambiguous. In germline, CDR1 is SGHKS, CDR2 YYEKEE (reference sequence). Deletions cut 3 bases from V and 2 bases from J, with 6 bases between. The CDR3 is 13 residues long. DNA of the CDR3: TGTGCCAGCAGCTCAGCGGGCAATCAGCCCCAGCATTTT. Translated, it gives CASSSAGNQPQHF.

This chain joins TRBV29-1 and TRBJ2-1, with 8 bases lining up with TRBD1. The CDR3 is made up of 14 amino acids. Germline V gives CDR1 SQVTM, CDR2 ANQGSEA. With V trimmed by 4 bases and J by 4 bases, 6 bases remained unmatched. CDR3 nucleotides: TGCAGCGTTGTCGGTACAGGGGGTTACAATGAGCAGTTCTTC. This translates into CSVVGTGGYNEQFF.

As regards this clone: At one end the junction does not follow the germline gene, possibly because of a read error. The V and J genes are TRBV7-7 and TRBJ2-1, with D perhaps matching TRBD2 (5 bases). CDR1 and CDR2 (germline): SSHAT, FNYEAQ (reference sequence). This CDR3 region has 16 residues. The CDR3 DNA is TGTGCTAGCAGCCCCGGGAAAGGTGGATCCTACAATGAGCAGTTCTTC. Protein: CASSPGKGGSYNEQFF.

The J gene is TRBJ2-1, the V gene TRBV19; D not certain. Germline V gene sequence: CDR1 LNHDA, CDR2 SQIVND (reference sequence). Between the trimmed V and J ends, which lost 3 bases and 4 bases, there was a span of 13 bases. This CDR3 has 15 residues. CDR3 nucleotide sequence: TGTGCCAGTAGTATCCGCGGAGAGGTGTACAATGAGCAGTTCTTC. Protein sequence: CASSIRGEVYNEQFF.

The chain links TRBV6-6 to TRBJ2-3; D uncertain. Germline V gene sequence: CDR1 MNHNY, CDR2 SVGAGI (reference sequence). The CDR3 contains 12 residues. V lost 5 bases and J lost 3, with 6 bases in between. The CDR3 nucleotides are TGTGCCAGCAGTAAAAATACAGATACGCAGTATTTT. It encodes CASSKNTDTQYF.

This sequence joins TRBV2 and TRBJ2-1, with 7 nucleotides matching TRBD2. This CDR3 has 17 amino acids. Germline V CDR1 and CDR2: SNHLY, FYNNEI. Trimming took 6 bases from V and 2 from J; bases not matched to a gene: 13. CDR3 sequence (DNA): TGTGCCAGCAGCCCCTTGCGGACTAGGAGTACCTACAATGAGCAGTTCTTC. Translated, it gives CASSPLRTRSTYNEQFF.

CDR3 bases: TGTGCCAGCAGCTTGGAGGGGCTAGGTGAAAAACTGTTTTTT. Protein: CASSLEGLGEKLFF. The rearrangement uses TRBV5-5 and TRBJ1-4; TRBD1 might be the D (5 bases). V lost 0 bases, J lost 7 bases, and 10 bases lay in between. CDR1 and CDR2 (germline): SGHKS, YYEKEE (reference sequence). This CDR3 spans 14 amino acids. The complete variable domain, with remaining parts taken from reference TRBV5-5 and TRBJ1-4, reads DAGVTQSPTHLIKTRGQQVTLRCSPISGHKSVSWYQQVLGQGPQFIFQYYEKEERGRGNFPDRFSARQFPNYSSELNVNALLLGDSALYLCASSLEGLGEKLFFGSGTQLSVL.

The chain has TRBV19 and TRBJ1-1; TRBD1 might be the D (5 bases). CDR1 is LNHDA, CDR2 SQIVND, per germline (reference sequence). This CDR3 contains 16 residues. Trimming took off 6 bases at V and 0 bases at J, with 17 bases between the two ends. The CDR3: CASSGKGRPMNTEAFF. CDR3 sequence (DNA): TGTGCCAGTAGCGGAAAGGGACGGCCTATGAACACTGAAGCTTTCTTT.

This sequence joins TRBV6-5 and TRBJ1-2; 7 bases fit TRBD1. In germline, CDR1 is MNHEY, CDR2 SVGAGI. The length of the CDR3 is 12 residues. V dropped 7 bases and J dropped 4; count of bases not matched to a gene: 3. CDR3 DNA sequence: TGTGCCAGCACCCGGACAGGCTATGGCTACACCTTC. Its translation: CASTRTGYGYTF.